The count of the clone carrying this T cell receptor (beta chain) is one. Antigen specificity is unknown. The CDR3 covers 16 residues. Germline V gene data show CDR1 as SGHNT and CDR2 as YYREEE (reference sequence). V dropped 4 bases and J dropped 2 bases, with 16 bases sitting between them. This entry comes from a study of beta chain features in type 1 diabetes. Study-wide results and limits: Comparison showed that naive, central memory and Treg TCRB repertoires appeared more similar among patients than among healthy donors. Researchers report that Type 1 diabetes patients had moderately but significantly shorter TCRB CDR3s across all four CD4+ subsets. Whether HLA type influences TCRB rearrangement remained unresolved here.

Expressed TCRB transcripts got sequenced, as all isolated RNA was reverse transcribed. This table comes from immunoSEQ multiplex PCR, and its TCRdb copy is limited to in-frame clones, with some not included. The data hold 60,000 to 75,000 clones, with around 49% observed a single time. The sequence was collected from a man under 40 with type 1 diabetes. The sample comprised central memory CD4+ T cells from blood. The V and J genes are TRBV5-4 and TRBJ2-1; perhaps TRBD1 as D (6 bases). The CDR3 DNA sequence: TGTGCCAGCAGCACCAGTCTGGGGGCCGCCTACAATGAGCAGTTCTTC. This encodes CASSTSLGAAYNEQFF.